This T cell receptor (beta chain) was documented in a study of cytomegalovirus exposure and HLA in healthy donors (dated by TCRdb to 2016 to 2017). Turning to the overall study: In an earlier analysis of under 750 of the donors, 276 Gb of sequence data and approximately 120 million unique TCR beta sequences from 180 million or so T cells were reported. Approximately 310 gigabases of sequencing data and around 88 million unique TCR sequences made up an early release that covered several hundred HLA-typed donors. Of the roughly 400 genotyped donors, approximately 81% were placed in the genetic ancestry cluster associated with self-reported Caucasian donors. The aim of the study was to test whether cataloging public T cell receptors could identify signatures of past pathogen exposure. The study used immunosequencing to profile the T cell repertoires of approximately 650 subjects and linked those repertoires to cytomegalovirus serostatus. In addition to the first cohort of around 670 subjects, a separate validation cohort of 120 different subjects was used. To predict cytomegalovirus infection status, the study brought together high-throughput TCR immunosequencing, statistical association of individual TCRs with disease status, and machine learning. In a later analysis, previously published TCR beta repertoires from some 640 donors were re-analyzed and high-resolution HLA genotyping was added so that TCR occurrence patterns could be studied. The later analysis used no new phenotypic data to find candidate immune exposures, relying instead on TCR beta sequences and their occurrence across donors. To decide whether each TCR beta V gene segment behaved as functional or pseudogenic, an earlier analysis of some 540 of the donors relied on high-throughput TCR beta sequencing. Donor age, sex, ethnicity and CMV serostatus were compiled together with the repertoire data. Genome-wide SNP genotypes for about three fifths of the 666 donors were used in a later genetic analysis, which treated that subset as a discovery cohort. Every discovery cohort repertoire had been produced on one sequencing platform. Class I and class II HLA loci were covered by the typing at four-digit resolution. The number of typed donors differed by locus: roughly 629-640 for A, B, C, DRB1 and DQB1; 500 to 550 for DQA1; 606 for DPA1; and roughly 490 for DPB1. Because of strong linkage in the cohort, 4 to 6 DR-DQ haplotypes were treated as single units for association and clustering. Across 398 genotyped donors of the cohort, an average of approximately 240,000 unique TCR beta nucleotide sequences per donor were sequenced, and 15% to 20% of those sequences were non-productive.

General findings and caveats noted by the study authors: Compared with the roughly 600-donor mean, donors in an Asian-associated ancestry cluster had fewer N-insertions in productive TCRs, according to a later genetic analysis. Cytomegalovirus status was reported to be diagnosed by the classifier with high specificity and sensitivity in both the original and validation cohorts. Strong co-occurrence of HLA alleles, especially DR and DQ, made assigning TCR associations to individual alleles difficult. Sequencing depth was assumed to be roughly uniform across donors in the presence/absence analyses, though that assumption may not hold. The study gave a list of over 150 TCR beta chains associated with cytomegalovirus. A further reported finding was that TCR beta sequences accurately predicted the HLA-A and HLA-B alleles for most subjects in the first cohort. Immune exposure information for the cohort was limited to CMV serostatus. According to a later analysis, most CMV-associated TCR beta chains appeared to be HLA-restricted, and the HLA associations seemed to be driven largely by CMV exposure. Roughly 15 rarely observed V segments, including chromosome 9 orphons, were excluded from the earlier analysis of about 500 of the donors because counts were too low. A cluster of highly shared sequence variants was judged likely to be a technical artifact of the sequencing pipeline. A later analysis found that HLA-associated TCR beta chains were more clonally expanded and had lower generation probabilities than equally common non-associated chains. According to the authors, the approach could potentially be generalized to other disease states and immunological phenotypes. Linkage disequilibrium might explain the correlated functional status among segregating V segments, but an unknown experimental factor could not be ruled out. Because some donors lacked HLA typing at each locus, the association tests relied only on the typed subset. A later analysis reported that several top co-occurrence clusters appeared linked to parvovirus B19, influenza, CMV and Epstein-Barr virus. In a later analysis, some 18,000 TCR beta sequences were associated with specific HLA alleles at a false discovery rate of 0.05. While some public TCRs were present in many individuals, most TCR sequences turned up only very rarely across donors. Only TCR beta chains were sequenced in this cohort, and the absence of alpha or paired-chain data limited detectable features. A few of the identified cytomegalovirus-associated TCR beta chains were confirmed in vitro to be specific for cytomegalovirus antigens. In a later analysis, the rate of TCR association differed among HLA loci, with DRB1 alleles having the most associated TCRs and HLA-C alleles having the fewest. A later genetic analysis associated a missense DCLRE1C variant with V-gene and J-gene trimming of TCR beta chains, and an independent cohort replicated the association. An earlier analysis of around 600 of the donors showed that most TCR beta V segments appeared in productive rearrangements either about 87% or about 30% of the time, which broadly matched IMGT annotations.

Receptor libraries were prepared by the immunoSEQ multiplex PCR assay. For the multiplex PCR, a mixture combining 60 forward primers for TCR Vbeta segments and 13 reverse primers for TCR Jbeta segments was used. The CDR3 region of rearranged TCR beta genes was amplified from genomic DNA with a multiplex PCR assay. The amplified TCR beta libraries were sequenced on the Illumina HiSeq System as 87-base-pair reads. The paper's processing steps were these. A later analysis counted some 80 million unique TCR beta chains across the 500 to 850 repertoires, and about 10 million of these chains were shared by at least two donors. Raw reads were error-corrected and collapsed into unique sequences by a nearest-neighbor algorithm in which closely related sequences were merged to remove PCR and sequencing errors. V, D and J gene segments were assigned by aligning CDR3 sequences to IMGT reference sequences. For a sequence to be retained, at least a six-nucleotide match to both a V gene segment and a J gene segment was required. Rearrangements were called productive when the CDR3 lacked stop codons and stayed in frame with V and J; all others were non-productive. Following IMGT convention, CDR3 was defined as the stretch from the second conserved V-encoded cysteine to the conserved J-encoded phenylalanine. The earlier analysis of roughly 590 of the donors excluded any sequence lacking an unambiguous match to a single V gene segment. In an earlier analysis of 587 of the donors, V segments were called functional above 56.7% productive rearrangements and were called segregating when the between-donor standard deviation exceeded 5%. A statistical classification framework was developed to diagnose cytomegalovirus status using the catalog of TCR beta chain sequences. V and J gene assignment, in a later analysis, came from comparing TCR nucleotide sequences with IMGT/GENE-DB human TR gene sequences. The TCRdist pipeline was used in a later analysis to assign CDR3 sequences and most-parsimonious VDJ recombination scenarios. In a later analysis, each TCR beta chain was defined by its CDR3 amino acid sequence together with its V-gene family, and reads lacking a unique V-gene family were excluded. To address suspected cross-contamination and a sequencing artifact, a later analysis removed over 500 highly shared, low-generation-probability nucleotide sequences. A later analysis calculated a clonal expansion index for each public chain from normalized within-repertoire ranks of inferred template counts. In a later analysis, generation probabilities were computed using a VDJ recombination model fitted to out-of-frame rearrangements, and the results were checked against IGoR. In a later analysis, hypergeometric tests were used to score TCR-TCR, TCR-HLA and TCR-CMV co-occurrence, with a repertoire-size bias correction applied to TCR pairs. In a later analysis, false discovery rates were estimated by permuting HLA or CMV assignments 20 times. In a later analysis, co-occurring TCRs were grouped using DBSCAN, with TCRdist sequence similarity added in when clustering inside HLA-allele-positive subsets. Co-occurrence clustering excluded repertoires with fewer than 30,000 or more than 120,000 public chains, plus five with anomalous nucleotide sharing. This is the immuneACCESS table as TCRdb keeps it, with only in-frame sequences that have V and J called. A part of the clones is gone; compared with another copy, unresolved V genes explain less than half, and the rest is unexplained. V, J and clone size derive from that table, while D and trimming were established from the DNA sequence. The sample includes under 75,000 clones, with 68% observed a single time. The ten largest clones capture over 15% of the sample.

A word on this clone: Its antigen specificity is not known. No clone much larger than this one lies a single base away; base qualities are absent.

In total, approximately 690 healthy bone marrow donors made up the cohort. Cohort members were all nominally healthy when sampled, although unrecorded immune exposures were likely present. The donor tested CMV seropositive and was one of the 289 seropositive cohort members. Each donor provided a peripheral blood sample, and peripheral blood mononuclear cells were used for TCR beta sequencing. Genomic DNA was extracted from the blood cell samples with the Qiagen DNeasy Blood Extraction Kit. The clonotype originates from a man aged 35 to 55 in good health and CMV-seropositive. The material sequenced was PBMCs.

CDR3 protein: CASSATSGGWTDTQYF. The DNA sequence is TGTGCCAGCAGCGCCACTAGCGGGGGGTGGACAGATACGCAGTATTTT. The rearranged chain carries TRBV9 and TRBJ2-3, and TRBD2 matches 12 of the central bases. V loses 3 bases at its end and J loses 3 bases; junction bases beyond the gene matches: 5. Based on the germline V gene, the CDR1 and CDR2 sequences are SGDLS and YYNGEE. Taken from cysteine to phenylalanine, the CDR3 has 16 residues. Here the CDR3 DNA is all that survives: 48 bases in frame from base 1.